A selection of T cell receptor beta chains follows, all from one sample in a study of cytomegalovirus exposure and HLA in healthy donors. Sequencing used immunoSEQ multiplex PCR; TCRdb keeps in-frame clones, though not all of them. The sample yields about 97,000 clones, roughly three quarters seen once. The sequencing sample was made of PBMCs. Receptors were obtained from a male donor in good health and CMV-seropositive. Each CDR3 is given with its conserved first and last residue. A D gene is named only where the DNA matches it firmly. A clone size is listed for some rows: how often the clone was seen (once, few, many), or a class if it is expanded.

>NA|TRBV2|TRBJ1-4|TRBD1
CASRIGTGNEKLFF
TGTGCCAGCAGGATCGGGACAGGGAATGAAAAACTGTTTTTT
>NA|TRBV12-5|TRBJ2-7|TRBD1
CASGLVVTGGPFYEQYF
TGTGCTAGTGGTTTGGTAGTGACAGGGGGGCCATTTTACGAGCAGTACTTC
>NA|TRBV27|TRBJ2-3|NA
CASSLFPGSLTDTQYF
TGTGCCAGCAGTTTATTCCCCGGGTCTCTCACAGATACGCAGTATTTT
>NA|TRBV6-1|TRBJ2-7|TRBD1
CASSDTGGPYEQYF
TGTGCCAGCAGTGACACAGGGGGGCCCTACGAGCAGTACTTC
>NA|TRBV30|TRBJ2-7|NA
CAWSALSYEQYF
TGTGCCTGGAGTGCTCTGAGCTACGAGCAGTACTTC
>NA|TRBV7-2|TRBJ2-5|TRBD2
CASSSLVSGGAGETQYF
TGTGCCAGCAGCTCCTTGGTTAGCGGGGGGGCCGGAGAGACCCAGTACTTC
>NA|TRBV2|TRBJ1-4|NA
CASSDRGTTNEKLFF
TGTGCCAGCAGTGATAGGGGGACAACTAATGAAAAACTGTTTTTT
>NA|TRBV30|TRBJ1-5|NA
CAWGQGGGNQPQHF
TGTGCCTGGGGACAAGGGGGGGGGAATCAGCCCCAGCATTTT
>NA|TRBV7-9|TRBJ1-6|TRBD1
CASGEGAQSSYNSPLHF
TGTGCCAGCGGAGAGGGGGCCCAAAGCTCCTATAATTCACCCCTCCACTTT
>few|TRBV6-5|TRBJ1-4|TRBD1
CASSYTRTGGGEKLFF
TGTGCCAGCAGTTACACGAGGACAGGGGGTGGTGAAAAACTGTTTTTT
>NA|TRBV4-1|TRBJ1-5|TRBD1
CASSLQGVDQPQHF
TGCGCCAGCAGTCTTCAGGGGGTCGATCAGCCCCAGCATTTT